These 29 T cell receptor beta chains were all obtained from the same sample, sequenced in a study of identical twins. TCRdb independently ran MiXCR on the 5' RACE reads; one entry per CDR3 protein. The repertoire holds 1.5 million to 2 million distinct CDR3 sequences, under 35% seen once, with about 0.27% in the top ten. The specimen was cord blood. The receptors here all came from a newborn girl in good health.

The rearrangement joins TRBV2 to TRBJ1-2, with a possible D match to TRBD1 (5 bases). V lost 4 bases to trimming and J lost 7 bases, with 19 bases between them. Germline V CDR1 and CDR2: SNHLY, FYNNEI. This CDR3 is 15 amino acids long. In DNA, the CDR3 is TGTGCCAGCAGTGTAGAGGGGCCACCCTCGGTTGGCTACACCTTC. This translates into CASSVEGPPSVGYTF.

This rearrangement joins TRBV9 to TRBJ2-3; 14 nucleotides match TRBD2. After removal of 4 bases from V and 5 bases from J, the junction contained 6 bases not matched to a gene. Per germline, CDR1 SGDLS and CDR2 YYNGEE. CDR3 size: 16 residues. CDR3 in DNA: TGTGCCAGCAGCCTGGGACTAGCGGGAGAGAGAGATACGCAGTATTTT. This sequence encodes CASSLGLAGERDTQYF.

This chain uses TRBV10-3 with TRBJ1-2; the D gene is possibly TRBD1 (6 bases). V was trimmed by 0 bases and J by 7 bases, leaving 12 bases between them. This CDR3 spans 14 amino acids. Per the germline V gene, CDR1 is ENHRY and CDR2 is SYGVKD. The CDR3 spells CAISESVGGTGYTF. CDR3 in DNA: TGTGCCATCAGTGAGTCGGTGGGGGGCACTGGCTACACCTTC.

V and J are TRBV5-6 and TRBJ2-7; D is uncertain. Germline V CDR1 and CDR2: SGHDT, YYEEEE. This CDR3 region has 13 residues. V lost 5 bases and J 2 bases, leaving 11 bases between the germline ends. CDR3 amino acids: CASSRQAPYEQYF. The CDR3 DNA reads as TGTGCCAGCAGTCGTCAGGCCCCCTACGAGCAGTACTTC.

For the CDR3, the DNA is TGCAGTGCTAGGGTTAATATAGGCCGCAATGAGCAGTTCTTC. The encoded protein is CSARVNIGRNEQFF. The chain recombines TRBV20-1 with TRBJ2-1; D is uncertain. CDR1 and CDR2 (germline): DFQATT, SNEGSKA (reference sequence). V lost 3 bases and J 6 bases, leaving 15 bases between the germline ends. This CDR3 has 14 amino acids.

The CDR3 reads CASSIPGTGGYEQYF. The CDR3 DNA reads as TGTGCCAGCAGTATCCCCGGGACAGGGGGCTACGAGCAGTACTTC. The chain links TRBV28 to TRBJ2-7, with 11 positions matching TRBD1. After removal of 5 bases from V and 3 bases from J, the junction contained 6 bases not matched to a gene. Germline CDR1 is MDHEN and CDR2 is SYDVKM. CDR3 length: 15 residues.

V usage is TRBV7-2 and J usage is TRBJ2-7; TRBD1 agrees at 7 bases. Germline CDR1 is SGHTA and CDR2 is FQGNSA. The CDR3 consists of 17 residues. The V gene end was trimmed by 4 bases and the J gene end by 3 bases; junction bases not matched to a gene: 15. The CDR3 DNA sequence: TGTGCCAGCAGCTCGGGAAACATCGGGGACAGATACTACGAGCAGTACTTC. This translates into CASSSGNIGDRYYEQYF.

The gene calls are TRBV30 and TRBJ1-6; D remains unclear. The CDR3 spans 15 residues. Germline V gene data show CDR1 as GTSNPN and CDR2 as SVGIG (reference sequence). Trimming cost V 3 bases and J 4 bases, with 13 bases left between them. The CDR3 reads CAWRPRLIYNSPLHF. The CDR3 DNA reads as TGTGCCTGGAGACCGCGACTGATTTATAATTCACCCCTCCACTTT.

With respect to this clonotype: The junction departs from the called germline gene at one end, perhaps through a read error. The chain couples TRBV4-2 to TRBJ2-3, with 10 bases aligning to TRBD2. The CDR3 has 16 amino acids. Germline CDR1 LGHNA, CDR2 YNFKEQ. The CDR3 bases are TGTGCCAGCAGCCGCGTAGCGGGGGGTAGCACAGGTACGCAGTATTTT. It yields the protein CASSRVAGGSTGTQYF.

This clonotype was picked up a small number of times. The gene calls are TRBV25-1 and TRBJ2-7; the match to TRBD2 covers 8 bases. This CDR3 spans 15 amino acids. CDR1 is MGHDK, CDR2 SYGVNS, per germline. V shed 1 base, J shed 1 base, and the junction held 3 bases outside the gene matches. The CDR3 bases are TGTGCCAGCAGTGAATGCGTAGCGGGGTCCTACGAGCAGTACTTC. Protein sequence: CASSECVAGSYEQYF.

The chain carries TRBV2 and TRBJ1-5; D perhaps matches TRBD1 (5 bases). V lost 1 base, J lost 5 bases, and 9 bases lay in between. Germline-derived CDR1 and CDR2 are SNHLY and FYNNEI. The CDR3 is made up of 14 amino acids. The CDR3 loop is CASSEEQGHQPQHF. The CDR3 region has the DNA TGTGCCAGCAGTGAAGAGCAGGGACATCAGCCCCAGCATTTT.

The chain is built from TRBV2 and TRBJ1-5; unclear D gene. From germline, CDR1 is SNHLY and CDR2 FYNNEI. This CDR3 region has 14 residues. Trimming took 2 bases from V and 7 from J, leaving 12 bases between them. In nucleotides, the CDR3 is TGTGCCAGCAGTGAAAGGGCCACACGGCAGCCCCAGCATTTT. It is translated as CASSERATRQPQHF.

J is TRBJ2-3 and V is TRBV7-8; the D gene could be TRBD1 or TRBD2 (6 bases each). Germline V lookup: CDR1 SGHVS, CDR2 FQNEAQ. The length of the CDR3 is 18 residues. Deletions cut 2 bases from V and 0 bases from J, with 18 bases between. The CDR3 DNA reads TGTGCCAGCAGCTTATGGGGTAGCGGACAGACTAGCACAGATACGCAGTATTTT. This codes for CASSLWGSGQTSTDTQYF.

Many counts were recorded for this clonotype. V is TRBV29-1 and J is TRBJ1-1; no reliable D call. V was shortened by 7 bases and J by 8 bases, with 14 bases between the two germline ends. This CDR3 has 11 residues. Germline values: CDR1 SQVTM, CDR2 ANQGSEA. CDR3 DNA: TGCAGCGCTCGGCGAGAATTCGAAGCTTTCTTT. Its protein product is CSARREFEAFF.

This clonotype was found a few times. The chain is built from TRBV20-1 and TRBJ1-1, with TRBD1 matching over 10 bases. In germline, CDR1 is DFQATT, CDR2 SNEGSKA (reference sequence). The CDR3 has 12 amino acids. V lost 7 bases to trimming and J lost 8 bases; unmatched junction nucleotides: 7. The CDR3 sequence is CSGLRQGAEAFF. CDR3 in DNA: TGCAGTGGCCTTCGACAGGGGGCGGAAGCTTTCTTT.

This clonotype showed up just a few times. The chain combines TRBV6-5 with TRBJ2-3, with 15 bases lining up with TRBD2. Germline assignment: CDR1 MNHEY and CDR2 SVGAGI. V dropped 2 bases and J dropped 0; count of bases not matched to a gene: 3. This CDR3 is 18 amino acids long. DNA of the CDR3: TGTGCCAGCAGTTACGGGACTAGCGGGGGGACTAGCACAGATACGCAGTATTTT. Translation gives CASSYGTSGGTSTDTQYF.

Written as DNA, the CDR3 is TGTGCCAGCAGCCCCAGAATGGCTAGCGGGGGGGGTGAGCAGTTCTTC. Translating it yields CASSPRMASGGGEQFF. J is TRBJ2-1 and V is TRBV3-1; 12 bases align to TRBD2. V was clipped by 4 bases and J by 9 bases; unmatched bases: 10. Germline lookup yields CDR1 LGHDT and CDR2 YNNKEL (reference sequence). This CDR3 has 16 residues.

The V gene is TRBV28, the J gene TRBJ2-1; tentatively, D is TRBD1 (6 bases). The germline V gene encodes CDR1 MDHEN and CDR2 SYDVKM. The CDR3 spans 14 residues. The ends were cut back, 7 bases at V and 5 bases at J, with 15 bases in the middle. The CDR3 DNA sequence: TGTGCCAGCACCACCCGGGACACCCACAATGAGCAGTTCTTC. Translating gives CASTTRDTHNEQFF. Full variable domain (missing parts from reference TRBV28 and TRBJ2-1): DVKVTQSSRYLVKRTGEKVFLECVQDMDHENMFWYRQDPGLGLRLIYFSYDVKMKEKGDIPEGYSVSREKKERFSLILESASTNQTSMYLCASTTRDTHNEQFFGPGTRLTVL.

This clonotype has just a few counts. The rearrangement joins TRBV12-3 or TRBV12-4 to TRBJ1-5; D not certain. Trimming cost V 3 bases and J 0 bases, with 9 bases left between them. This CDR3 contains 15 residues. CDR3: CASSLRDHSNQPQHF. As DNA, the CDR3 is TGTGCCAGCAGTTTGAGAGATCATAGCAATCAGCCCCAGCATTTT.

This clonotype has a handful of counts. The chain's CDR3 is CASSLVLAGDQETQYF. The CDR3 DNA reads as TGTGCCAGCAGTTTAGTCCTAGCGGGAGACCAAGAGACCCAGTACTTC. The genes are TRBV12-3 or TRBV12-4 and TRBJ2-5, with TRBD2 matching 10 bases. The CDR3 consists of 16 residues. The J segment lost 0 bases and the V segment lost 1 base, leaving 2 bases of the junction unmatched.

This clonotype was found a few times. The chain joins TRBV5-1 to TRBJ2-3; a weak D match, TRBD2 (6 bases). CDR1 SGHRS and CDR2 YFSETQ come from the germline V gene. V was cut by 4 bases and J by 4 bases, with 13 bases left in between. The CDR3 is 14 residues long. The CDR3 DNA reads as TGCGCCAGCAGCATTCAGCGGGCTCCAGATACGCAGTATTTT. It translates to CASSIQRAPDTQYF.

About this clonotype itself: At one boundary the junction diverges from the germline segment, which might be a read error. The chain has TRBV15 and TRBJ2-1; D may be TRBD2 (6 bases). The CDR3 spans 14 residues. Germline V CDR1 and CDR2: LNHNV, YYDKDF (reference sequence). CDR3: CATSPTRNYDEQFF. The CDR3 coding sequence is TGTGCCACCAGCCCGACTAGAAACTACGATGAGCAGTTCTTC. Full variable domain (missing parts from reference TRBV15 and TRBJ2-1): DAMVIQNPRYQVTQFGKPVTLSCSQTLNHNVMYWYQQKSSQAPKLLFHYYDKDFNNEADTPDNFQSRRPNTSFCFLDIRSPGLGDTAMYLCATSPTRNYDEQFFGPGTRLTVL.

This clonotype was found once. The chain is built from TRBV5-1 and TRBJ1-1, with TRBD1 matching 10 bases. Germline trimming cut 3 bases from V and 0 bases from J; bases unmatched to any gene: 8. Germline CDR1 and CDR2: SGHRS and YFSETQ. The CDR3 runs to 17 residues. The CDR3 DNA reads TGCGCCAGCAGCTGGGGATGGACAGGGGGGGTGAACACTGAAGCTTTCTTT. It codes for CASSWGWTGGVNTEAFF.

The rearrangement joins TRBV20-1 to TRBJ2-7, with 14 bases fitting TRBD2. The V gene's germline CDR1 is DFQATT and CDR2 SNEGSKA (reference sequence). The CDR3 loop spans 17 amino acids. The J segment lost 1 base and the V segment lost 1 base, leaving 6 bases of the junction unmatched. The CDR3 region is CSARVAGLAGASYEQYF. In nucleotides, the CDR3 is TGCAGTGCTAGAGTGGCGGGACTAGCGGGGGCATCCTACGAGCAGTACTTC.

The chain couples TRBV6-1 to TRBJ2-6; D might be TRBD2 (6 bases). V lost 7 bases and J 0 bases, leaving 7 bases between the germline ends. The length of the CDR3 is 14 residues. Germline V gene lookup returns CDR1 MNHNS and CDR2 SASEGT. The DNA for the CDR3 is TGTGCCAGCATGGGGGGCTCTGGGGCCAACGTCCTGACTTTC. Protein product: CASMGGSGANVLTF.

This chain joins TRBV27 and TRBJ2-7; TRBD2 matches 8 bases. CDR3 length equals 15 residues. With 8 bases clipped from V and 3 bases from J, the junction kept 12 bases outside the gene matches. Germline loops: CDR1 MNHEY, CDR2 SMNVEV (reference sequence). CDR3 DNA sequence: TGTGCCAGCCGGGGGGGGGCCCCTAAATTCTACGAGCAGTACTTC. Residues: CASRGGAPKFYEQYF.

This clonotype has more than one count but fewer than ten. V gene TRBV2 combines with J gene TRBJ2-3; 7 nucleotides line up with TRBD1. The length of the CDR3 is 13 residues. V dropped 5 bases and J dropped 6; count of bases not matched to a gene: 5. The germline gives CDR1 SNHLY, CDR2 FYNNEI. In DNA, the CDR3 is TGTGCCAGCAGTAGGCAGGGGGTGGATACGCAGTATTTT. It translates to CASSRQGVDTQYF.

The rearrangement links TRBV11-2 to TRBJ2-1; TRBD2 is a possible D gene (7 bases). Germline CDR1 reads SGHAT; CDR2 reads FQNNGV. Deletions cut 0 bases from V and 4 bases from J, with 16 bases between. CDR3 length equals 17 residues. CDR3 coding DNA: TGTGCCAGCAGCTTAGAGGGTCTAGGGGGGGCTTACAATGAGCAGTTCTTC. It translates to CASSLEGLGGAYNEQFF.

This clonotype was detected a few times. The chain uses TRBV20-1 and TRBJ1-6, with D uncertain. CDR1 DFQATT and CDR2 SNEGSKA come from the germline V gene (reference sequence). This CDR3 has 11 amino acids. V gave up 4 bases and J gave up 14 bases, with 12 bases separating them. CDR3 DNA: TGCAGTGCTAACGAGGACGTATCCCTCCACTTT. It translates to CSANEDVSLHF.